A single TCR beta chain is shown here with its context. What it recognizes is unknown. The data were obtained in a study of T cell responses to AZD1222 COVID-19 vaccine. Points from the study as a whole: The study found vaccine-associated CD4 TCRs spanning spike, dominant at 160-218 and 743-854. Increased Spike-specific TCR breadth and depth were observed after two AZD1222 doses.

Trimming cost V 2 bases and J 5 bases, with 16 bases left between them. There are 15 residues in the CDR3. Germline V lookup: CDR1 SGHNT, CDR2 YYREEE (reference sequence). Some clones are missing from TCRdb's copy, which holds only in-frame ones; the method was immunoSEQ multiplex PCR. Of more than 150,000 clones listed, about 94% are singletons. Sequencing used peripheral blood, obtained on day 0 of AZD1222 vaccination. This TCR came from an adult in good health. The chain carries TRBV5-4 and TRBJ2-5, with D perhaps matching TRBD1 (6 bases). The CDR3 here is CASSLRVRQGETQYF. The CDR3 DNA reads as TGTGCCAGCAGCTTACGTGTAAGGCAGGGGGAGACCCAGTACTTC.